The sequence of this T cell receptor (beta chain) was determined in a study of shared clonotypes between healthy human individuals. Study outcomes and limitations: Sequencing depth was expected to influence donor clonotype sharing.

The sample holds one count of this clone. As yet, its antigen is unknown. Profiling relied on immunoSEQ multiplex PCR, and the TCRdb table lists in-frame clones only, not all of them. The sample carries about 1,500,000 clones, roughly 96% recorded once. Sequences were obtained from naive CD4+ T cells sorted from blood. The sample's subset: CD45RA+ positively selected. This receptor was obtained from a man aged 25-45 years in good health.

The CDR3 DNA is TGTGCCAGCACGACTAGCGGGAGGGCTACGCAGTATTTT. It encodes CASTTSGRATQYF. The chain joins TRBV6-1 to TRBJ2-3, with 14 nucleotides matching TRBD2. The V gene's germline CDR1 is MNHNS and CDR2 SASEGT. V lost 7 bases and J lost 8; bases outside the gene matches: 2. This CDR3 contains 13 residues.